Below, 7 T cell receptor beta chains from the same sample are listed, as sequenced in a study of shared clonotypes between healthy human individuals. Measured with immunoSEQ multiplex PCR; TCRdb has only the in-frame clones, and not every one. Of around 500,000 clones listed, 70% to 80% are singletons. Sequencing used PBMCs. The receptors originated from a woman aged 40 to 50 in good health. Some clones in this sample may be carry-over from other donors' samples.

The V and J genes are TRBV6-6 and TRBJ2-3, with 10 bases matching TRBD1. Looked up from germline, CDR1 is MNHNY and CDR2 is SVGAGI (reference sequence). The CDR3 is 16 amino acids. After removal of 4 bases from V and 1 base from J, the junction contained 5 bases not matched to a gene. The chain's CDR3 is CASSSPDRGGTDTQYF. DNA of the CDR3: TGTGCCAGCAGTTCCCCGGACAGGGGGGGCACAGATACGCAGTATTTT.

V usage is TRBV7-9 and J usage is TRBJ2-7, with D possibly matching TRBD1 (5 bases). Trimming pared 1 base from V and 5 bases from J, leaving 15 bases between. CDR3 length: 15 residues. Germline V gene sequence: CDR1 SEHNR, CDR2 FQNEAQ (reference sequence). CDR3 in amino acids: CASSLVTEELDEQYF. The CDR3 DNA sequence: TGTGCCAGCAGCTTAGTGACAGAGGAGTTGGACGAGCAGTACTTC. Full variable domain (rest looked up from reference TRBV7-9 and TRBJ2-7): DTGVSQNPRHKITKRGQNVTFRCDPISEHNRLYWYRQTLGQGPEFLTYFQNEAQLEKSRLLSDRFSAERPKGSFSTLEIQRTEQGDSAMYLCASSLVTEELDEQYFGPGTRLTVT.

The DNA of the CDR3 is TGCGCCAGCAGCCAGCAGGGAGATCAGCCCCAGCATTTT. Its protein product is CASSQQGDQPQHF. The chain carries TRBV5-1 and TRBJ1-5; perhaps TRBD1 as D (5 bases). Germline CDR1 SGHRS, CDR2 YFSETQ. The CDR3 extends over 13 amino acids. Trimming took 4 bases from V and 5 from J, leaving 10 bases between them. Combining the CDR3 with reference TRBV5-1 and TRBJ1-5 gives the whole variable domain KAGVTQTPRYLIKTRGQQVTLSCSPISGHRSVSWYQQTPGQGLQFLFEYFSETQRNKGNFPGRFSGRQFSNSRSEMNVSTLELGDSALYLCASSQQGDQPQHFGDGTRLSIL.

The chain uses TRBV28 and TRBJ1-5, with a tentative D call TRBD1 (5 bases). The germline CDR1 and CDR2 sequences are MDHEN and SYDVKM. The CDR3 consists of 15 residues. The V and J ends lost 5 bases and 4 bases respectively, with 15 bases between them. CDR3 residues: CASSLGDGENQPQHF. The CDR3 DNA reads as TGTGCCAGCAGTCTGGGGGACGGGGAGAATCAGCCCCAGCATTTT.

The chain has TRBV2 and TRBJ1-5, with TRBD1 matching over 7 bases. CDR1 is SNHLY, CDR2 FYNNEI, per germline. This CDR3 is built from 14 residues. Losses at the gene ends were 6 bases for V and 5 bases for J; bases not matched to a gene: 7. CDR3 sequence reads: CASRKGQRDQPQHF. CDR3 in DNA: TGTGCCAGCAGAAAGGGACAGAGAGATCAGCCCCAGCATTTT.

This chain uses TRBV25-1 with TRBJ1-4; D possibly corresponds to TRBD1 (6 bases). CDR1 MGHDK and CDR2 SYGVNS come from the germline V gene. This CDR3 is built from 15 residues. The V gene lost 1 base and the J gene lost 8 bases, with 14 bases spanning the gap. The CDR3 DNA reads TGTGCCAGCAGTGAATGGGGGCCCAAAGAGGAAAAACTGTTTTTT. Translated: CASSEWGPKEEKLFF. The full variable domain, rest sourced from reference TRBV25-1 and TRBJ1-4, is EADIYQTPRYLVIGTGKKITLECSQTMGHDKMYWYQQDPGMELHLIHYSYGVNSTEKGDLSSESTVSRIRTEHFPLTLESARPSHTSQYLCASSEWGPKEEKLFFGSGTQLSVL.

The chain combines TRBV6-5 with TRBJ1-1, with TRBD1 as a possible D gene (5 bases). The CDR3 has 13 amino acids. CDR1 is MNHEY and CDR2 is SVGAGI in the germline V gene. Deletions cut 2 bases from V and 8 bases from J, with 12 bases between. The CDR3 nucleotides are TGTGCCAGCAGTTACCTGGGGGTCGGAGAAGCTTTCTTT. Amino acid sequence: CASSYLGVGEAFF.